Here is one T cell receptor (beta chain) with its context. What it binds is not known. The data were taken from a study of OX40 agonist ivuxolimab in advanced cancers. Turning to the study itself: Those enrolled were around 87% male, with a mean age of around 60 years and ages from about 20 to 85.

Germline V gives CDR1 KGHSH, CDR2 LQKENI. The trim removed 1 base at V and 3 bases at J, leaving 4 bases unmatched. This CDR3 spans 16 amino acids. Study findings and constraints: Clonal expansion in partial responders at 0.1-3.0 mg/kg ranked among the lowest.

TCRdb's table, derived via immunoSEQ multiplex PCR, lists solely in-frame clones and lacks some. The profile shows tens of thousands of clones, approximately 82% of them singletons. The clonotype originates from an adult with an advanced solid tumor such as melanoma, head and neck, liver or kidney cancer. V gene TRBV18 combines with J gene TRBJ2-1, with TRBD1 matching 9 bases. This sample comprised CD4+ or CD8+ T cells sorted from blood, obtained in a trial of the OX40 agonist ivuxolimab. CDR3 bases: TGTGCCAGCTCACCACGGACAGGGGAGCACTACAATGAGCAGTTCTTC. Protein: CASSPRTGEHYNEQFF.